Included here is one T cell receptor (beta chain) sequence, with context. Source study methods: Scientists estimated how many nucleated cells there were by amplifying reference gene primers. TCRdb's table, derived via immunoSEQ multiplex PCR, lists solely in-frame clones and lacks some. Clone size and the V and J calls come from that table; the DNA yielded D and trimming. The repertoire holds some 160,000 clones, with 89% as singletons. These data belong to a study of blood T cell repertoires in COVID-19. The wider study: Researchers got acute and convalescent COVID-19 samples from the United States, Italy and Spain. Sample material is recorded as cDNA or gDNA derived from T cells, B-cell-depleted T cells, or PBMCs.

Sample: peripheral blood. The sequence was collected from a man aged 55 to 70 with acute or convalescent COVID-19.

The CDR3 loop reads CASSQGQGAGSGELFF. The CDR3 DNA reads as TGTGCCAGTAGTCAGGGACAGGGGGCGGGTTCCGGGGAGCTGTTTTTT. The J gene is TRBJ2-2, the V gene TRBV19; 12 nucleotides align to TRBD1. Germline V CDR1 and CDR2: LNHDA, SQIVND (reference sequence). The junction had 7 bases not matched to a gene; V was cut back by 5 bases and J by 6 bases. The CDR3 runs to 16 residues.